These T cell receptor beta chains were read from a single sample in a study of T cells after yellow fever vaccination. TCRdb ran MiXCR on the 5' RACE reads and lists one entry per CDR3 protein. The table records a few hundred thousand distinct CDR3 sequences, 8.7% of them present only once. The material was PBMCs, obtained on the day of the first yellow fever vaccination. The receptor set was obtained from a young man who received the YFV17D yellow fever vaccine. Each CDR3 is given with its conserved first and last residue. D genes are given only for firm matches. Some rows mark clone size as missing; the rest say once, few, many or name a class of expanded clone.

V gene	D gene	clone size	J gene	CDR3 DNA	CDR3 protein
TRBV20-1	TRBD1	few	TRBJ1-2	TGCAGTGCTCGCCCGGGACAGGGATTTGGCTACACCTTC	CSARPGQGFGYTF
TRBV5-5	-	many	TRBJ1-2	TGTGCCAGCAGCTTGGACTATGGCTACACCTTC	CASSLDYGYTF
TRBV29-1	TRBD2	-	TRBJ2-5	TGCAGCGTTGAAGATTTTGCGGCTAGCGGGGAGCAAGAGACCCAGTACTTC	CSVEDFAASGEQETQYF
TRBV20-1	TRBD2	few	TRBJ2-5	TGCAGTGCTAGATTAGCGGGGGAAGAGACCCAGTACTTC	CSARLAGEETQYF
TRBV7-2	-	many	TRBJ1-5	TGTGCCAGCAGCTTAGCCCCCAGCAATCAGCCCCAGCATTTT	CASSLAPSNQPQHF
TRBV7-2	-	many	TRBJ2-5	TGTGCCAGCAGCTTAAGGGTCGTAGAGACCCAGTACTTC	CASSLRVVETQYF
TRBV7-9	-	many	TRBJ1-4	TGTGCCGGTAGGGGGTCGGAGAATGAAAAACTGTTTTTT	CAGRGSENEKLFF
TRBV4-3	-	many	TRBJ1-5	TGCGCCAGCAGCCAAGATCCCGGCAATCAGCCCCAGCATTTT	CASSQDPGNQPQHF
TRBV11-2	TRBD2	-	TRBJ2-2	TGTGCCAGCAGCGCACGACTAGCGGGGGGGCGCCGGGAGCTGTTTTTT	CASSARLAGGRRELFF
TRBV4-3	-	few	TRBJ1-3	TGCGCCAGCAGCCAAGATTCGACGGGGGCGGGTGGAAACACCATATATTTT	CASSQDSTGAGGNTIYF
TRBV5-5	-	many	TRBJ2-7	TGTGCCAGCAGCTTGGGTGCAGGGACCTACGAGCAGTACTTC	CASSLGAGTYEQYF
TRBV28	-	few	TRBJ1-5	TGTGCCAGCGATAACCTGGGGGTACATCAGCCCCAGCATTTT	CASDNLGVHQPQHF
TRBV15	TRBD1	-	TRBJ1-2	TGTGCCACCAGCACCAGGACAGGGGTTGACTATGGCTACACCTTC	CATSTRTGVDYGYTF
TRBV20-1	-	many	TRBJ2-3	TGCAGTGCTAGAGATAGGAGATTAGGCACAGATACGCAGTATTTT	CSARDRRLGTDTQYF
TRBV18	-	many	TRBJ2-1	TGTGCCAGCTCACCACCGGTCAGGGTGAATGAGCAGTTCTTC	CASSPPVRVNEQFF
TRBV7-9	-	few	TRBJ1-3	TGTGCCAGCAGCTTAGGTCCTAATGGAAACACCATATATTTT	CASSLGPNGNTIYF
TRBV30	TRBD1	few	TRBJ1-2	TGTGCCTGGGGGACAGTAGCTAACTATGGCTACACCTTC	CAWGTVANYGYTF
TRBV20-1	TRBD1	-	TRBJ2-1	TGCAGTGCCGACCACCATTACAGGGGGGACGAGCAGTTCTTC	CSADHHYRGDEQFF
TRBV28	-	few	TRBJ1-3	TGTGCCAGCAGTGCAAGGGCTCCCGGAAACACCATATATTTT	CASSARAPGNTIYF
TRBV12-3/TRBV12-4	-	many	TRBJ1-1	TGTGCCAGCAGTTTGCGAGACCTTGGGACTGAAGCTTTCTTT	CASSLRDLGTEAFF
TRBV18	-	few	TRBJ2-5	TGTGCCAGCTCAACGGGAGAACAAGAGACCCAGTACTTC	CASSTGEQETQYF
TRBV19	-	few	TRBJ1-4	TGTGCCAGTAGTATGGCAGAAGGGGATCGGGAAAAACTGTTTTTT	CASSMAEGDREKLFF
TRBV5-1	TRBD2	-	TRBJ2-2	TGCGCCAGCAGCTTTTCGACTAGCGGGGGTACCTCCGGGGAGCTGTTTTTT	CASSFSTSGGTSGELFF
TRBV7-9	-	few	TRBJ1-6	TGTGCCAGCAGCGCCTCGGGGTATAATTCACCCCTCCACTTT	CASSASGYNSPLHF
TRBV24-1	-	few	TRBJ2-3	TGTGCCACGGGCTGGGGGCAGGGAGATACGCAGTATTTT	CATGWGQGDTQYF